This TCR beta chain came from a study of blood T cell dynamics during melanoma immunotherapy. Time point in this sample: week 3, after first cycle of checkpoint inhibitor. Only in-frame clones appear in the TCRdb table, and some are missing; sequencing was by immunoSEQ multiplex PCR. The sample yields approximately 13,000 clones, about 90% seen once. Per the germline V gene, CDR1 is SGHAT and CDR2 is FQDESV (reference sequence). The CDR3 length is 14 residues. The ends were cut back, 11 bases at V and 2 bases at J, with 19 bases in the middle. This chain links TRBV11-1 with TRBJ2-7; D may be TRBD2 (6 bases). This sequence originates from a human donor with melanoma. Specimen: effector memory CD8+ T cells from blood, collected from a patient treated with checkpoint blockade. This CDR3 is CAPSGDSWTYEQYF. The CDR3 DNA follows: TGTGCCCCTTCGGGAGACAGCTGGACCTACGAGCAGTACTTC. Together with reference TRBV11-1 and TRBJ2-7, the CDR3 gives the full variable domain: EAEVAQSPRYKITEKSQAVAFWCDPISGHATLYWYRQILGQGPELLVQFQDESVVDDSQLPKDRFSAERLKGVDSTLKIQPAELGDSAMYLCAPSGDSWTYEQYFGPGTRLTVT.